A single T cell receptor (beta chain) is shown here with its context. These data are taken from a study of shared T cell receptors in the human thymus. The V gene lost 2 bases and the J gene lost 7 bases, with 12 bases spanning the gap. Germline V gene sequence: CDR1 MNHEY, CDR2 SVGAGI. CDR3 size: 14 residues. Repertoires were generated with immunoSEQ multiplex PCR, while TCRdb's copy carries only in-frame clones and drops some. Of hundreds of thousands of clones listed, about 87% are singletons. The sample was also linked to a second study, of human thymus T cells. Per that study: Among the donors, all were healthy Finnish infants having corrective surgery for congenital heart defects. Corrective heart surgery yielded the resections from which the thymus tissue came. V and J gene usage appeared biased in thymic and blood repertoires. Related studies noted strongly shared thymic repertoires across unrelated people.

Sample: thymocytes. The genes are TRBV6-5 and TRBJ2-4; possibly TRBD2 for D (5 bases). The TCR was taken from a boy under two years old with a congenital heart defect. This CDR3 is CASSYGRGANIQYF. CDR3 coding DNA: TGTGCCAGCAGTTACGGACGGGGAGCTAACATTCAGTACTTC.